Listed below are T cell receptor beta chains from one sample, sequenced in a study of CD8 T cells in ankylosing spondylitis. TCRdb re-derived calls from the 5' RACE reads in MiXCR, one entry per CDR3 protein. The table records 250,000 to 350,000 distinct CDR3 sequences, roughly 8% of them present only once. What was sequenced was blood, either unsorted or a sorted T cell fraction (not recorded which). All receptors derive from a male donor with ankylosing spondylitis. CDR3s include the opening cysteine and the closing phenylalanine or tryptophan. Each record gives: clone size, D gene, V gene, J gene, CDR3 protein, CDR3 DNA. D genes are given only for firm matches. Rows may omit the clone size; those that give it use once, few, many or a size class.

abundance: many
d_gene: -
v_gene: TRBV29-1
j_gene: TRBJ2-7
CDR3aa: CSVGTGIGEQYF
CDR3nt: TGCAGCGTGGGAACAGGGATTGGCGAGCAGTACTTC

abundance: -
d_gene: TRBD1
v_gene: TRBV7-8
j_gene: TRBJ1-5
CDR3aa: CASSLGDRNQPQHF
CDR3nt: TGTGCCAGCAGCTTAGGGGACAGGAATCAGCCCCAGCATTTT

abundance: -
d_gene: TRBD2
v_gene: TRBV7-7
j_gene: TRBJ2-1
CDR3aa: CASSSGTSYYNEQFF
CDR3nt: TGTGCCAGCAGCTCCGGGACTAGCTATTACAATGAGCAGTTCTTC

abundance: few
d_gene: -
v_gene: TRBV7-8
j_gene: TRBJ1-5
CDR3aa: CASSARGPGGNQPQHF
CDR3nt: TGTGCCAGCAGCGCCAGGGGTCCTGGAGGCAATCAGCCCCAGCATTTT

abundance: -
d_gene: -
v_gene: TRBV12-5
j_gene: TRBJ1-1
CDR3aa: CASGLALGHTEAFF
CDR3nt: TGTGCTAGTGGTTTGGCCCTTGGGCACACTGAAGCTTTCTTT

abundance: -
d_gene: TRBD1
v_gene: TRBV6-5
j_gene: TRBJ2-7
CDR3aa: CASSYGAGGYEQYF
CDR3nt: TGTGCCAGCAGTTACGGGGCAGGGGGCTACGAGCAGTACTTC

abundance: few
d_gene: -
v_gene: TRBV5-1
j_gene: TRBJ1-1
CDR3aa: CASSTQGGPTEAFF
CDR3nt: TGCGCCAGCAGCACCCAAGGGGGGCCCACTGAAGCTTTCTTT

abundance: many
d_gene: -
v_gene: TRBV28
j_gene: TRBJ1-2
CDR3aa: CASSSSRRPLNYGYTF
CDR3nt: TGTGCCAGCAGTTCAAGTCGGCGACCCCTTAACTATGGCTACACCTTC

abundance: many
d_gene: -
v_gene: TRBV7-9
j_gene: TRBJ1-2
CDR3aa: CASSLADYTF
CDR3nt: TGTGCCAGCAGCTTAGCCGACTACACCTTC

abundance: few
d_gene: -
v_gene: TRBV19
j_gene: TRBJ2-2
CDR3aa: CASKGRGNTGELFF
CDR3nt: TGTGCCAGTAAGGGCAGAGGGAACACCGGGGAGCTGTTTTTT

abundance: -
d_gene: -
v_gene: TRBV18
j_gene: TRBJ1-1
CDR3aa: CASSTRTEIYEAFF
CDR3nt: TGTGCCAGCTCAACAAGGACAGAAATATATGAAGCTTTCTTT

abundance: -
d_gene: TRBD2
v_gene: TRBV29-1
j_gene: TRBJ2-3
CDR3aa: CSVVVAGGGTDTQYF
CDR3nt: TGCAGCGTTGTGGTAGCGGGAGGCGGCACAGATACGCAGTATTTT

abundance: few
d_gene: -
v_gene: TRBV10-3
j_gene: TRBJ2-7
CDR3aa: CASGQIGFNEQYF
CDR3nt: TGTGCCAGCGGACAGATAGGGTTCAACGAGCAGTACTTC

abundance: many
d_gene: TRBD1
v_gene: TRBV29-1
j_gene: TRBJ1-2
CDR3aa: CSVENPGQGASGYTF
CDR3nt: TGCAGCGTTGAGAACCCCGGACAGGGGGCAAGTGGCTACACCTTC

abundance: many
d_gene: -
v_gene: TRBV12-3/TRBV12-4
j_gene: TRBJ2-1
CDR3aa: CASSPSGRGVGSYNEQFF
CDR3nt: TGTGCCAGCAGCCCCTCGGGCAGGGGGGTAGGTTCCTACAATGAGCAGTTCTTC

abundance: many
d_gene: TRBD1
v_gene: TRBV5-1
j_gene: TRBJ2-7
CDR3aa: CASSFSRQGINYEQYF
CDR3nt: TGCGCCAGCAGCTTTTCCCGACAGGGGATAAACTACGAGCAGTACTTC

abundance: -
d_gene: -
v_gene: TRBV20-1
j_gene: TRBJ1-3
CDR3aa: CSARYGPGNTIYF
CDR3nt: TGCAGTGCTAGGTACGGGCCTGGAAACACTATATATTTT

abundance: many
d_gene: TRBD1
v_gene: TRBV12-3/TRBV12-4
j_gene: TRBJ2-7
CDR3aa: CASSMSYRGSYEQYF
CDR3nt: TGTGCCAGCAGTATGTCATACAGGGGATCCTACGAGCAGTACTTC

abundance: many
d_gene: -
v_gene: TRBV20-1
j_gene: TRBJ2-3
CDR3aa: CSASRAPFPDTQYF
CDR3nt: TGCAGTGCTAGTCGGGCCCCCTTCCCCGATACGCAGTATTTT

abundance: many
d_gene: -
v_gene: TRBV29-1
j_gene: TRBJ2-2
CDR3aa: CSVARGENTGELFF
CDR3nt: TGCAGCGTTGCAAGGGGCGAGAACACCGGGGAGCTGTTTTTT

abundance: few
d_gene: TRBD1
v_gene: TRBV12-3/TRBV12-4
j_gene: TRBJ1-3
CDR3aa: CASSESGQISGNTIYF
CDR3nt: TGTGCCAGCAGCGAATCGGGACAGATCTCTGGAAACACCATATATTTT

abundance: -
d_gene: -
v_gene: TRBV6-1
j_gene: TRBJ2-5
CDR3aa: CASSESKSTRETQYF
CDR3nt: TGTGCCAGCAGTGAAAGTAAGAGTACCAGAGAGACCCAGTACTTC

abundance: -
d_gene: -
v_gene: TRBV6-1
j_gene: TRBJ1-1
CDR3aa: CASSPGAGPEAFF
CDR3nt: TGTGCCAGCAGCCCAGGTGCGGGCCCTGAAGCTTTCTTT

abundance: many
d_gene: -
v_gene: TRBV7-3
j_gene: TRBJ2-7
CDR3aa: CASSSRAGSYEQYF
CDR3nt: TGTGCCAGCAGCTCGCGGGCGGGATCCTACGAGCAGTACTTC

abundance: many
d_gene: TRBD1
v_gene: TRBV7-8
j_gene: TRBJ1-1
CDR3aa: CASSLGTGTGNTEAFF
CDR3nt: TGTGCCAGCAGCTTAGGAACCGGGACAGGGAACACTGAAGCTTTCTTT

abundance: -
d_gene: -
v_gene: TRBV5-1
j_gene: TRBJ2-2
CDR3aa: CASSLVIDTGELFF
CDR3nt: TGCGCCAGCAGCTTGGTAATTGACACCGGGGAGCTGTTTTTT

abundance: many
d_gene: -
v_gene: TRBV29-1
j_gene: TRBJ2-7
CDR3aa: CSVGTEIYEQYF
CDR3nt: TGCAGCGTGGGGACTGAAATCTACGAGCAGTACTTC

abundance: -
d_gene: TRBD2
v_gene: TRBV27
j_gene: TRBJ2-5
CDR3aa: CASSLTSGATGTQYF
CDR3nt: TGTGCCAGCAGTTTAACCAGCGGGGCCACCGGGACCCAGTACTTC

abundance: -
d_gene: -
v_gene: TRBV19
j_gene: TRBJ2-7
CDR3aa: CASSKGVLDFKYF
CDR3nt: TGTGCCAGCTCAAAGGGGGTCCTAGACTTCAAGTACTTC

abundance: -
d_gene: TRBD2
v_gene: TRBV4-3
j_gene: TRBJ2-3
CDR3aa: CASSQDPAGGGDTQYF
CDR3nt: TGCGCCAGCAGCCAAGATCCGGCGGGAGGAGGAGATACGCAGTATTTT

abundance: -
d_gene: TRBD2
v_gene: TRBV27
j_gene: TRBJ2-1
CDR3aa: CASSSRTSGFKSNEQFF
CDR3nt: TGTGCCAGCAGTTCCCGGACTAGCGGGTTTAAATCCAATGAGCAGTTCTTC

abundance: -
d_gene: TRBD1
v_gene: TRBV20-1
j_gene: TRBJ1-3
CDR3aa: CSARDSDRGWAGNTIYF
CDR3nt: TGCAGTGCTAGAGATTCTGACAGGGGGTGGGCTGGAAACACCATATATTTT

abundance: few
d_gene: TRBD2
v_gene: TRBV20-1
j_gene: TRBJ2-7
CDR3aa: CSARRKREVSYEQYF
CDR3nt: TGCAGTGCTCGAAGGAAGCGGGAAGTCTCCTACGAGCAGTACTTC

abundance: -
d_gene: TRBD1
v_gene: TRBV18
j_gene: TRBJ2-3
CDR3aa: CASSSGQGLITDTQYF
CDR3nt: TGTGCCAGCTCGTCGGGACAGGGATTGATCACAGATACGCAGTATTTT

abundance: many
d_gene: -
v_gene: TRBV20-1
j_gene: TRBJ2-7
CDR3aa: CPDPGWEEGEQYF
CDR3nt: TGCCCGGACCCGGGATGGGAAGAGGGCGAGCAGTACTTC

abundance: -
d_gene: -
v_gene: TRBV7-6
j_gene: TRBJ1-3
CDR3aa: CASSLRGSGNTIYF
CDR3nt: TGTGCCAGCAGCTTACGGGGTTCTGGAAACACCATATATTTT

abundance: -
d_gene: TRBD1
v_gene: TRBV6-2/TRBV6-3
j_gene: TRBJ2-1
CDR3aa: CASSRRDRVRGDEQFF
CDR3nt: TGTGCCAGCAGTAGAAGGGACAGGGTCAGGGGCGATGAGCAGTTCTTC

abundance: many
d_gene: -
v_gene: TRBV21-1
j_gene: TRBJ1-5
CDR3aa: CASSKGDQPQHF
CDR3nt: TGTGCCAGCAGCAAGGGGGATCAGCCCCAGCATTTT

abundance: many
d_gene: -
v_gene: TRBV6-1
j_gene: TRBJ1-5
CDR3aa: CASSATHSNQPQHF
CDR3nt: TGTGCCAGCAGTGCCACACATAGCAATCAGCCCCAGCATTTT

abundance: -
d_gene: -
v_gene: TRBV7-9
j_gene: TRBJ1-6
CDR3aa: CASSLDDSTYSPLHF
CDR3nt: TGTGCCAGCAGCTTAGATGACAGCACTTATTCACCCCTCCACTTT

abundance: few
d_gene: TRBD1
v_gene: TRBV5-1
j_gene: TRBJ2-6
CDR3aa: CASSSGTGTSGANVLTF
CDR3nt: TGCGCCAGCAGCTCCGGGACAGGGACCTCTGGGGCCAACGTCCTGACTTTC

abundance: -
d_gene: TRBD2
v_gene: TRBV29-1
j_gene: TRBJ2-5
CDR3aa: CSVGGVIREGETQYF
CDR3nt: TGCAGCGTTGGGGGGGTCATAAGGGAGGGAGAGACCCAGTACTTC

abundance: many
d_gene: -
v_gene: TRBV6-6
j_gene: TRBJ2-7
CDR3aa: CASSTKIYEQYF
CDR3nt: TGTGCCAGCAGTACAAAGATTTACGAGCAGTACTTC

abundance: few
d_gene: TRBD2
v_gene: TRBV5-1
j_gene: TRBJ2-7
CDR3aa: CASSLGVSGSGEQYF
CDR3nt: TGCGCCAGCAGCTTGGGCGTTAGCGGGAGTGGCGAGCAGTACTTC

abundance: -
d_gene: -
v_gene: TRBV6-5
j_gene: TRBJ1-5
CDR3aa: CASSYRDALYSNQPQHF
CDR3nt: TGTGCCAGCAGTTACAGGGATGCCCTTTATAGCAATCAGCCCCAGCATTTT

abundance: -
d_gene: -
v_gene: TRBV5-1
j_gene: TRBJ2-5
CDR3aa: CASIFGDLYQETQYF
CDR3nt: TGCGCCAGCATATTCGGAGATTTGTACCAAGAGACCCAGTACTTC

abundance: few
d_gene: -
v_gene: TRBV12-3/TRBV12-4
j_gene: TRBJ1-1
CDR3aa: CASTGNTEAFF
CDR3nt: TGTGCCAGCACCGGTAACACTGAAGCTTTCTTT

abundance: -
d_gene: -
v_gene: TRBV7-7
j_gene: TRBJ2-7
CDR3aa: CASSLDLFSYEQYF
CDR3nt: TGTGCTAGCAGCTTAGATTTGTTCTCCTACGAGCAGTACTTC

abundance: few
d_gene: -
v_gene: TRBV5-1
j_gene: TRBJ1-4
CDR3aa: CASSLESGPGEKLFF
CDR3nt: TGCGCCAGCAGCTTGGAGTCAGGCCCGGGGGAAAAACTGTTTTTT

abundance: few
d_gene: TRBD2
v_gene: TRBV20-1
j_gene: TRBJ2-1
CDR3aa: CSARNGEGSYNEQFF
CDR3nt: TGCAGTGCTAGGAATGGGGAGGGCTCCTACAATGAGCAGTTCTTC

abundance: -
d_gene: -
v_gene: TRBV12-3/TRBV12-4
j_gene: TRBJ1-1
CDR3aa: CASTNGANTEAFF
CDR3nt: TGTGCCAGCACCAATGGTGCGAACACTGAAGCTTTCTTT

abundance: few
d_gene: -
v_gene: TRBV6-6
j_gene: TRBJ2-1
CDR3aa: CASTLAAGGEQFF
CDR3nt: TGTGCCAGCACGCTAGCGGCAGGGGGTGAGCAGTTCTTC

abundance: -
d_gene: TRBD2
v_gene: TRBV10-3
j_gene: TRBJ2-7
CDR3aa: CAIRGEPSYEQYF
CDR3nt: TGTGCCATCCGGGGGGAGCCTTCCTACGAGCAGTACTTC

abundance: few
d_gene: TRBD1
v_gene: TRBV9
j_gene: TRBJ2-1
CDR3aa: CASSVGDSSYNEQFF
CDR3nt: TGTGCCAGCAGCGTAGGGGACAGCTCCTACAATGAGCAGTTCTTC